The rows below give T cell receptor beta chains drawn from one sample of a study of T-cell reconstitution after alpha-beta-depleted transplantation in children. TCRdb redid the calling of the PCR reads with MiXCR, one entry per CDR3 protein. The table includes some 550,000 distinct CDR3 sequences, approximately 16% detected once. The input for sequencing was PBMCs from the stem cell graft donor, taken from the stem cell graft. The receptors derive from a human donor who donated a stem cell graft to a child with acute lymphoblastic leukemia. The CDR3 runs from the conserved cysteine through the conserved F or W. Fields, in order: J gene, D gene, V gene, clone size, CDR3 protein, CDR3 DNA. A D gene is named only where the DNA matches it firmly. Rows give clone size only sometimes, using once, few, many, or a class for an expanded clone.

>TRBJ2-3|TRBD2|TRBV12-3/TRBV12-4|few
CASSATSGGSTDTQYF
TGTGCCAGCAGTGCGACTAGCGGGGGGAGCACAGATACGCAGTATTTT
>TRBJ2-7|TRBD2|TRBV5-1|many
CASSLAGLAGDEQYF
TGCGCCAGCAGCTTGGCCGGACTAGCGGGAGACGAGCAGTACTTC
>TRBJ2-1|-|TRBV9|-
CASSDPGPYHEQFF
TGTGCCAGCAGCGATCCGGGGCCCTACCATGAGCAGTTCTTC
>TRBJ1-5|-|TRBV5-5|few
CASSLGDTPEWPQHF
TGTGCCAGCAGCTTGGGCGACACCCCAGAGTGGCCCCAGCATTTT
>TRBJ2-5|TRBD1|TRBV18|few
CASLADRGETQYF
TGTGCCAGCCTCGCCGACAGGGGTGAGACCCAGTACTTC
>TRBJ2-1|-|TRBV2|many
CASSTVSYNEQFF
TGTGCCAGCAGCACGGTATCCTACAATGAGCAGTTCTTC
>TRBJ2-5|-|TRBV11-3|-
CASSLSQKETQYF
TGTGCCAGCAGCTTATCCCAGAAAGAGACCCAGTACTTC
>TRBJ2-2|TRBD2|TRBV6-1|-
CASRREGRSSTGELFF
TGTGCCAGCAGGCGGGAGGGCCGAAGTAGCACCGGGGAGCTGTTTTTT
>TRBJ2-7|-|TRBV7-3|-
CASSLTPPTSGGLEQYF
TGTGCCAGCAGTTTAACGCCTCCGACCTCCGGGGGGCTCGAGCAGTACTTC
>TRBJ2-7|-|TRBV4-1|-
CASSQDGGRPYEQYF
TGCGCCAGCAGCCAAGATGGAGGGAGACCCTACGAGCAGTACTTC
>TRBJ2-7|-|TRBV19|-
CASSIERGEQYF
TGTGCCAGTAGTATTGAGAGGGGGGAGCAGTACTTC
>TRBJ2-1|-|TRBV7-3|-
CASSLAGSPRNEQFF
TGTGCCAGCAGCCTGGCCGGGTCCCCCCGCAATGAGCAGTTCTTC
>TRBJ1-6|TRBD1|TRBV5-1|few
CASKIQGADSPLHF
TGCGCCAGCAAGATACAGGGGGCGGATTCACCCCTCCACTTT
>TRBJ2-3|TRBD2|TRBV12-3/TRBV12-4|few
CASSSPTLAGEADTQYF
TGTGCCAGCAGTTCTCCGACTCTAGCGGGTGAAGCAGATACGCAGTATTTT
>TRBJ2-1|TRBD2|TRBV7-9|few
CASSFTSGRGYNEQFF
TGTGCCAGCAGCTTCACTAGCGGGAGAGGATACAATGAGCAGTTCTTC
>TRBJ2-2|TRBD2|TRBV4-1|few
CASSRSWREPPGELFF
TGCGCCAGCAGCCGGTCTTGGCGGGAGCCGCCCGGGGAGCTGTTTTTT
>TRBJ2-7|TRBD1|TRBV2|-
CASSVTPGQIYEQYF
TGTGCCAGCAGTGTAACACCGGGACAGATCTACGAGCAGTACTTC
>TRBJ2-1|TRBD2|TRBV4-1|-
CASSRGTSGWNEQFF
TGCGCCAGCAGCCGGGGAACTAGCGGGTGGAATGAGCAGTTCTTC
>TRBJ1-3|-|TRBV6-1|-
CASSPSTLRGNTIYF
TGTGCCAGCAGCCCTTCGACCCTGAGGGGAAACACCATATATTTT
>TRBJ1-2|-|TRBV5-1|-
CASSPRPQDTNYGYTF
TGCGCCAGCAGCCCTCGACCACAGGATACTAACTATGGCTACACCTTC
>TRBJ2-2|-|TRBV29-1|-
CSVEIENTGELFF
TGCAGCGTTGAAATAGAGAACACCGGGGAGCTGTTTTTT
>TRBJ2-7|-|TRBV20-1|few
CSASGVGTGYF
TGCAGTGCTAGTGGAGTGGGGACGGGGTACTTC
>TRBJ2-7|-|TRBV12-3/TRBV12-4|-
CASSYAVSREHYEQYF
TGTGCCAGCAGTTACGCCGTAAGCAGGGAGCACTACGAGCAGTACTTC
>TRBJ2-6|TRBD1|TRBV5-1|-
CASSVDRGTTGANVLTF
TGCGCCAGCAGCGTAGACAGGGGGACTACTGGGGCCAACGTCCTGACTTTC
>TRBJ1-2|-|TRBV5-6|few
CASCPTWGPPGYTF
TGTGCCAGCTGCCCGACCTGGGGACCCCCTGGCTACACCTTC
>TRBJ1-1|-|TRBV18|-
CASSPFGTLNTEAFF
TGTGCCAGCTCACCGTTCGGGACATTGAACACTGAAGCTTTCTTT
>TRBJ2-2|-|TRBV3-1|few
CASSQGRGRTGELFF
TGTGCCAGCAGCCAAGGCAGGGGACGCACCGGGGAGCTGTTTTTT
>TRBJ2-7|TRBD2|TRBV5-1|-
CASRRGTTYEQYF
TGCGCCAGCAGACGAGGGACTACCTACGAGCAGTACTTC
>TRBJ2-7|-|TRBV5-5|few
CASSLDGWSSYEQYF
TGTGCCAGCAGCTTGGACGGCTGGAGCTCCTACGAGCAGTACTTC
>TRBJ2-5|-|TRBV7-6|few
CASRDMGREETQYF
TGTGCCAGCAGGGATATGGGGCGCGAGGAGACCCAGTACTTC
>TRBJ2-3|-|TRBV5-1|few
CASSPQDFSDTDTQYF
TGCGCCAGCAGCCCCCAGGACTTTTCAGACACAGATACGCAGTATTTT
>TRBJ2-2|-|TRBV29-1|few
CSVEDKSAANTGELFF
TGCAGCGTTGAAGATAAAAGCGCCGCGAACACCGGGGAGCTGTTTTTT
>TRBJ2-1|TRBD2|TRBV7-3|-
CASSLRPGEGGPHNEQFF
TGTGCCAGCAGCTTAAGGCCGGGTGAGGGAGGGCCACACAATGAGCAGTTCTTC
>TRBJ2-5|TRBD2|TRBV3-1|-
CASSPSGLAGGSQETQYF
TGTGCCAGCAGCCCATCCGGACTAGCGGGAGGGAGCCAAGAGACCCAGTACTTC
>TRBJ2-1|TRBD1|TRBV6-1|few
CASSPGQGAAQFF
TGTGCCAGCAGCCCGGGACAGGGAGCAGCGCAGTTCTTC
>TRBJ2-7|TRBD2|TRBV6-2/TRBV6-3|-
CASSYGNGTSGSIFYEQYF
TGTGCCAGCAGTTACGGAAATGGGACTAGCGGGAGCATCTTCTACGAGCAGTACTTC
>TRBJ2-1|-|TRBV6-5|-
CASSYSHRESNEQFF
TGTGCCAGCAGTTACTCGCATCGGGAGAGCAATGAGCAGTTCTTC
>TRBJ1-2|-|TRBV27|-
CASSLYPEREYYGYTF
TGTGCCAGCAGTTTATATCCTGAAAGGGAATACTATGGCTACACCTTC
>TRBJ2-7|TRBD2|TRBV3-1|-
CASSQLAGAAYEQYF
TGTGCCAGCAGCCAACTAGCGGGAGCCGCCTACGAGCAGTACTTC
>TRBJ2-7|-|TRBV7-9|few
CASSLGDISSYEQYF
TGTGCCAGCAGCTTAGGGGACATAAGCTCCTACGAGCAGTACTTC
>TRBJ2-7|TRBD2|TRBV29-1|few
CSARGLDSNEQYF
TGCAGCGCCCGCGGACTAGATTCCAACGAGCAGTACTTC
>TRBJ1-1|-|TRBV5-1|once
CASRPWSVRSWLDTEAFF
TGCGCCAGCAGGCCCTGGTCGGTCCGGAGCTGGTTGGACACTGAAGCTTTCTTT